This T cell receptor (beta chain) emerged from a study of cytomegalovirus exposure and HLA in healthy donors. Germline-derived CDR1 and CDR2 are SGDLS and YYNGEE. Trimming took off 0 bases at V and 5 bases at J, with 11 bases between the two ends. The CDR3 totals 14 residues. PCR employed 60 Vbeta and 13 Jbeta primers. Assay: immunoSEQ multiplex PCR; the TCRdb copy retains only in-frame clones and omits some. The sample has some 150,000 clones, 63% seen once; the top ten hold 6% to 8.5%. This chain joins TRBV9 and TRBJ1-1; D is possibly TRBD1 (5 bases). Sequencing was performed on PBMCs. The source of this sequence is a woman aged 55-70 years in good health and CMV-seropositive. The CDR3 sequence: CASSVVGGPTEAFF. As DNA, the CDR3 is TGTGCCAGCAGCGTAGTGGGGGGACCAACTGAAGCTTTCTTT.